These T cell receptor beta chains were read from a single sample in a study of long-term antiretroviral therapy in people with HIV. Only in-frame clones appear in the TCRdb table, and some are missing; sequencing was by immunoSEQ multiplex PCR. The sample has over 25,000 clones, more than 75% seen once; the top ten hold approximately 4%. Material: unsorted PBMCs, obtained 0.5 years after starting antiretroviral therapy. The origin of the receptors is a woman under 30 with HIV. Both conserved end residues are part of each CDR3. D genes are given only for firm matches. Clone size is given for some rows only: seen once, a few or many times, or a class if the clone is expanded.

J gene: TRBJ2-2
V gene: TRBV7-9
clone size: -
D gene: -
CDR3 protein: CASSSKTTPGGELFF
CDR3 DNA: TGTGCCAGCAGCTCCAAGACTACTCCGGGCGGGGAGCTGTTTTTT

J gene: TRBJ2-7
V gene: TRBV7-2
clone size: -
D gene: TRBD2
CDR3 protein: CASSSDLAASSYEQYF
CDR3 DNA: TGTGCCAGCAGCTCAGACCTAGCGGCCAGCTCCTACGAGCAGTACTTC

J gene: TRBJ2-6
V gene: TRBV6-5
clone size: -
D gene: -
CDR3 protein: CASSYRTLANVLTF
CDR3 DNA: TGTGCCAGCAGTTACCGGACGTTAGCCAACGTCCTGACTTTC

J gene: TRBJ1-5
V gene: TRBV5-6
clone size: -
D gene: -
CDR3 protein: CASSFSPDNQPQHF
CDR3 DNA: TGTGCCAGCAGCTTCAGTCCGGACAATCAGCCCCAGCATTTT

J gene: TRBJ1-5
V gene: TRBV7-2
clone size: -
D gene: TRBD1
CDR3 protein: CASSLVGTGGDQPQHF
CDR3 DNA: TGTGCCAGCAGCTTAGTAGGGACAGGGGGGGATCAGCCCCAGCATTTT

J gene: TRBJ2-1
V gene: TRBV7-3
clone size: few
D gene: -
CDR3 protein: CASSLNRLDNEQFF
CDR3 DNA: TGTGCCAGCAGCTTAAATCGCCTCGACAATGAGCAGTTCTTC

J gene: TRBJ2-5
V gene: TRBV29-1
clone size: -
D gene: TRBD1
CDR3 protein: CSVTHRDRGIGEETQYF
CDR3 DNA: TGCAGCGTTACCCACCGGGACAGGGGAATTGGGGAAGAGACCCAGTACTTC

J gene: TRBJ1-6
V gene: TRBV28
clone size: -
D gene: -
CDR3 protein: CASRAGTTAPALHF
CDR3 DNA: TGTGCCAGCAGAGCCGGGACGACGGCGCCAGCCCTCCACTTT

J gene: TRBJ2-2
V gene: TRBV7-3
clone size: few
D gene: -
CDR3 protein: CASSRRQTTGELFF
CDR3 DNA: TGTGCCAGCAGCCGTAGACAGACCACCGGGGAGCTGTTTTTT

J gene: TRBJ2-3
V gene: TRBV5-4
clone size: few
D gene: TRBD2
CDR3 protein: CASSISSGSGTDTQYF
CDR3 DNA: TGTGCCAGCAGCATCTCTAGCGGGAGTGGAACAGATACGCAGTATTTT

J gene: TRBJ2-2
V gene: TRBV9
clone size: -
D gene: -
CDR3 protein: CASSYRETGELFF
CDR3 DNA: TGTGCCAGCAGTTACAGGGAAACCGGGGAGCTGTTTTTT

J gene: TRBJ2-2
V gene: TRBV6-1
clone size: -
D gene: -
CDR3 protein: CASSELVSDNANTGELFF
CDR3 DNA: TGTGCCAGCAGTGAATTGGTATCGGACAACGCGAACACCGGGGAGCTGTTTTTT

J gene: TRBJ2-7
V gene: TRBV4-3
clone size: -
D gene: TRBD2
CDR3 protein: CASSQGVAGNYEQYF
CDR3 DNA: TGCGCCAGCAGCCAAGGTGTAGCGGGAAACTACGAGCAGTACTTC

J gene: TRBJ2-1
V gene: TRBV7-8
clone size: -
D gene: TRBD2
CDR3 protein: CASSYRLAAGGDEQFF
CDR3 DNA: TGTGCCAGCAGCTATCGACTAGCGGCGGGAGGGGATGAGCAGTTCTTC

J gene: TRBJ2-1
V gene: TRBV15
clone size: few
D gene: TRBD1
CDR3 protein: CATSRPGQNNEQFF
CDR3 DNA: TGTGCCACCAGCAGACCGGGACAGAACAATGAGCAGTTCTTC

J gene: TRBJ2-7
V gene: TRBV7-9
clone size: -
D gene: TRBD1
CDR3 protein: CASSQASGTGTYEQYF
CDR3 DNA: TGTGCCAGCAGCCAAGCATCCGGGACAGGGACCTACGAGCAGTACTTC

J gene: TRBJ2-7
V gene: TRBV7-3
clone size: -
D gene: -
CDR3 protein: CASSLHGTRDSDEQYF
CDR3 DNA: TGTGCCAGCAGCCTCCACGGGACTCGGGACAGCGACGAGCAGTACTTC

J gene: TRBJ1-5
V gene: TRBV5-5
clone size: -
D gene: -
CDR3 protein: CASSLQVYSNQPQHF
CDR3 DNA: TGTGCCAGCAGCTTACAGGTTTATAGCAATCAGCCCCAGCATTTT